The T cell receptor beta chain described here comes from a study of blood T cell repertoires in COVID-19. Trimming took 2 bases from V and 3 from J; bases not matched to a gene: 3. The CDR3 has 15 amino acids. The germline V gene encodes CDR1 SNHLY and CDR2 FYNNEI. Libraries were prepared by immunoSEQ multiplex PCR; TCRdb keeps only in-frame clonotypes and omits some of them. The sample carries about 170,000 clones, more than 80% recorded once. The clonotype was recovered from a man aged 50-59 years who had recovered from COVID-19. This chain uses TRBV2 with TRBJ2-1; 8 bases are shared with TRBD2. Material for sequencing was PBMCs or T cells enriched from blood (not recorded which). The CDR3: CASSELLAGYNEQFF. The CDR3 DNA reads TGTGCCAGCAGTGAACTGCTAGCGGGCTACAATGAGCAGTTCTTC.